This T cell receptor (beta chain) came from a study of blood T cell repertoires in COVID-19. Overall study context: COVID-19 samples collected from the United States, Italy and Spain covered acute and convalescent phases.

Authors' analysis steps: Estimation of nucleated cell counts relied on the amplification of reference gene primers. Measured with immunoSEQ multiplex PCR; TCRdb has only the in-frame clones, and not every one. That table supplies the V and J calls and clone size; D and trimming were determined from the DNA. The sample carries 55,000 to 65,000 clones, approximately 91% recorded once. The sequenced material came from peripheral blood. The origin of this receptor is a human donor in a cohort sampled during active COVID-19.

The CDR3 sequence is CASSPTPSSEQYF. CDR3 sequence (DNA): TGTGCCAGCAGTCCGACTCCTAGCAGCGAGCAGTACTTC. V is TRBV7-3 and J is TRBJ2-7; possibly TRBD2 for D (5 bases). V gave up 6 bases and J gave up 6 bases, with 15 bases separating them. CDR1 and CDR2 (germline): SGHTA, FQGTGA. The CDR3 contains 13 residues.